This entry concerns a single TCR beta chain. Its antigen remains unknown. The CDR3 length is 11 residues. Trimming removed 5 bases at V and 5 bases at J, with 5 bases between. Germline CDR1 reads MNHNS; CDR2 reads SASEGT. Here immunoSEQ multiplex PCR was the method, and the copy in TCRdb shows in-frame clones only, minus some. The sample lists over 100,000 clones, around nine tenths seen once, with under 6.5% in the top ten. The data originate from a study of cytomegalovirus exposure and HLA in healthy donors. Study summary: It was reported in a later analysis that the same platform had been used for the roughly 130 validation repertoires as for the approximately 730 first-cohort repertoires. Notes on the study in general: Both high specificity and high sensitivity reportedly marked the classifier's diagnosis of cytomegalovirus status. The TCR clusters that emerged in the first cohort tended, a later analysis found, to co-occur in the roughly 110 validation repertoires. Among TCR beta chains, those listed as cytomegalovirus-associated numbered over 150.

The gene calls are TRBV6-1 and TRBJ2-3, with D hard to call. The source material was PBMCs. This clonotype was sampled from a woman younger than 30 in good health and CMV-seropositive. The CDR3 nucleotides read TGTGCCAGCAGTTCACTAGATACGCAGTATTTT. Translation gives CASSSLDTQYF.